This T cell receptor beta chain was recorded in a study of blood T cell repertoires in COVID-19 (TCRdb year 2020). Study-wide context: Samples covering the acute and convalescent phases of COVID-19 were provided by collaborators in the United States, Italy and Spain. Deeply sampled blood TCRbeta repertoires from subjects exposed to, actively infected with, or recovered from COVID-19 were included in the dataset. The material from the prospective study consisted of cDNA or gDNA derived from T cells, B-cell-depleted T cells, or PBMCs. The sample metadata nearly always contained a de-identified subject ID, COVID-19 status, age in years and sex. Where available, HLA class I and class II types were obtained from metadata supplied by the sample provider rather than from assay-based typing. Samples came from the ongoing ImmuneRACE study (first 160 participants) plus 1,254 subjects from 6 global collaborators. The repertoires were made available in a free public database intended to serve as a resource for research on the immune response to SARS-CoV-2. Overall results and qualifications from the work: Clinical and demographic metadata were provided uncurated, with the amount varying by source and participant.

Collaborating institutions collected whole blood in K2EDTA tubes following their own protocols. For TCRbeta analysis, collaborator samples were shipped as frozen whole blood, as isolated PBMCs, or as DNA extracted from either sample type. On this clone: What this receptor recognizes is not known. Qualities for individual bases were not recorded, and no much larger clone is one base off.

TCRbeta CDR3 regions were amplified from genomic DNA by means of the immunoSEQ Assay, a bias-controlled multiplex PCR. From the authors' description of their analysis: Nucleated cell counts per sample were estimated from amplification of reference gene primers within the assay. Sequence reads were collapsed and filtered to measure the absolute abundance of every unique TCRbeta CDR3 rearrangement. For each sample, productive Simpson clonality was calculated as the square root of Simpson's diversity index across productive rearrangements. Drawn from immuneACCESS, this table holds only the in-frame rearrangements with V and J called that TCRdb kept. Clones are partly lost; checked studies trace under half to an unresolved V gene and leave the rest unexplained. V and J calls and clone size are copied from that table; D and trimming were computed from the DNA. The sample has just over 650,000 clones on record, about 90% of them singletons. The ten largest account for 0.2% to 0.3% of the sample.

V has 3 bases trimmed and J has 8 bases trimmed; junction bases matching no gene number 18. Per the germline V gene, SGHAT is the CDR1 and FQNNGV is the CDR2. From the cysteine up to the phenylalanine, the CDR3 has a length of 19 residues. The DNA shown is the 57-base CDR3, in frame from base 1. The receptor's source is a woman aged 18-29 years with acute or convalescent COVID-19. The rearranged segments are TRBV11-2 and TRBJ1-4; 10 of the junction bases match TRBD1. Source material: peripheral blood. CDR3 region: CASSFPGTGAPRAQEKLFF. The sequenced DNA is TGTGCCAGCAGCTTCCCCGGGACAGGGGCCCCCAGGGCTCAAGAAAAACTGTTTTTT.